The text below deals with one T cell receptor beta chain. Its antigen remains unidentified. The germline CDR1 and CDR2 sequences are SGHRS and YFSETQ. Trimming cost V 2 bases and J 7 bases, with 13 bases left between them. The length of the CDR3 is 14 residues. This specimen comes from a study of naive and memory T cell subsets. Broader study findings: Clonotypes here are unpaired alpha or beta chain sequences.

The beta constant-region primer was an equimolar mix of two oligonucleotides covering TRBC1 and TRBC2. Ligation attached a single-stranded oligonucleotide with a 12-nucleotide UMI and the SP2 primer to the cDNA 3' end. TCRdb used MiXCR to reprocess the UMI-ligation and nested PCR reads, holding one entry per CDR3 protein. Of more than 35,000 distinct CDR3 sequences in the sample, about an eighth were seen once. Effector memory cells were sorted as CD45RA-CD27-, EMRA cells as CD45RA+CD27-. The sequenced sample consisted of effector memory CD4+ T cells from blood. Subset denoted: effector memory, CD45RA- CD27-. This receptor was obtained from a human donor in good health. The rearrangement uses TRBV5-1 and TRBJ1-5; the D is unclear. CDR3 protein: CASSFGPGDQPQHF. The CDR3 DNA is TGCGCCAGCAGCTTTGGCCCGGGAGACCAGCCCCAGCATTTT.